Each of the 18 T cell receptor beta chains below was sequenced from the same sample in a study of cytomegalovirus exposure and HLA in healthy donors. PCR used 60 Vbeta primers and 13 Jbeta primers. Here immunoSEQ multiplex PCR was the method, and the copy in TCRdb shows in-frame clones only, minus some. This sample has 140,000 to 150,000 clones; 73% occur once, and the top ten carry around 1.6%. Sequencing input: PBMCs. These receptors came from a young woman in good health and CMV-seronegative.

This chain uses TRBV9 with TRBJ2-5; D is perhaps TRBD2 (6 bases). The V and J ends lost 4 bases and 0 bases respectively, with 19 bases between them. The V gene's germline CDR1 is SGDLS and CDR2 YYNGEE. The CDR3 consists of 17 residues. This chain's CDR3 is CASSPRGRPRYQETQYF. The CDR3, as DNA: TGTGCCAGCAGCCCCCGAGGGAGGCCTCGCTACCAAGAGACCCAGTACTTC.

The rearrangement uses TRBV28 and TRBJ1-6, with 10 bases fitting TRBD1. The V gene end was trimmed by 5 bases and the J gene end by 2 bases; junction bases not matched to a gene: 3. This CDR3 has 16 amino acids. In germline, CDR1 is MDHEN, CDR2 SYDVKM. Here the CDR3 reads CASSTGQGAYNSPLHF. The CDR3 nucleotides read TGTGCCAGCAGTACCGGACAGGGGGCCTATAATTCACCCCTCCACTTT.

This chain links TRBV11-3 with TRBJ1-1, with D maybe TRBD1 (5 bases). The CDR3 extends over 15 amino acids. Per the germline V gene, CDR1 is SGHNT and CDR2 is YENEEA. V was clipped by 3 bases and J by 2 bases, with 13 bases between them. CDR3 loop: CASSFSGQGNTEAFF. The CDR3 nucleotides are TGTGCCAGCAGCTTTAGTGGTCAGGGAAACACTGAAGCTTTCTTT. Together with reference TRBV11-3 and TRBJ1-1, the CDR3 gives the full variable domain: EAGVVQSPRYKIIEKKQPVAFWCNPISGHNTLYWYLQNLGQGPELLIRYENEEAVDDSQLPKDRFSAERLKGVDSTLKIQPAELGDSAVYLCASSFSGQGNTEAFFGQGTRLTVV.

This clone was recorded a few times. The V gene is TRBV5-1, the J gene TRBJ2-3; 14 bases agree with TRBD2. Germline CDR1 reads SGHRS; CDR2 reads YFSETQ. The CDR3 is made up of 16 amino acids. V was clipped by 4 bases and J by 5 bases; unmatched bases: 6. The CDR3 region is CASSAGLAGAEDTQYF. The CDR3 DNA is TGCGCCAGCAGCGCGGGACTAGCGGGGGCCGAAGATACGCAGTATTTT.

As for this clone: A read error may produce the germline difference seen at one junction end. The chain uses TRBV7-9 and TRBJ2-6, with a tentative D call TRBD2 (6 bases). The germline gives CDR1 SEHNR, CDR2 FQNEAQ (reference sequence). The CDR3 consists of 15 residues. This CDR3 reads CSSSLGGSGANVLTF. DNA for the CDR3: TGTTCCAGCAGCTTAGGAGGGTCTGGGGCCAACGTCCTGACTTTC. Full variable domain (remainder filled in from reference TRBV7-9 and TRBJ2-6): DTGVSQNPRHKITKRGQNVTFRCDPISEHNRLYWYRQTLGQGPEFLTYFQNEAQLEKSRLLSDRFSAERPKGSFSTLEIQRTEQGDSAMYLCSSSLGGSGANVLTFGAGSRLTVL.

This chain links TRBV6-1 with TRBJ2-7, with a possible D match to TRBD2 (5 bases). Germline V gene sequence: CDR1 MNHNS, CDR2 SASEGT. CDR3 length: 17 residues. The V gene lost 3 bases and the J gene lost 6 bases, with 24 bases spanning the gap. CDR3 DNA sequence: TGTGCCAGCAGTGAGCCGAGGCGGGCCGAGCAGAAAGGCGAGCAGTACGTC. Translated, it gives CASSEPRRAEQKGEQYV.

The chain uses TRBV4-3 and TRBJ2-1; 10 bases are a match to TRBD2. The CDR3 has 19 residues. From germline, CDR1 is LGHNA and CDR2 YSLEER. V was pared by 0 bases and J by 8 bases, with 16 bases of the junction left unmatched. The CDR3 is CASSQDRDSGRPFIDEQFF. CDR3 sequence (DNA): TGCGCCAGCAGCCAAGATCGGGATAGCGGGAGGCCCTTTATAGATGAGCAGTTCTTC.

The genes are TRBV13 and TRBJ2-1, with D perhaps TRBD2 (6 bases). The CDR3 consists of 13 residues. V gave up 7 bases and J gave up 4 bases, with 11 bases separating them. Germline V gives CDR1 PRHDT, CDR2 FYEKMQ (reference sequence). CDR3 in amino acids: CASIRRGYNEQFF. Here the CDR3 DNA reads TGTGCCAGCATAAGGCGGGGTTACAATGAGCAGTTCTTC.

The J gene is TRBJ2-3, the V gene TRBV12-5, with D uncertain. The CDR3 spans 11 residues. Germline lookup yields CDR1 LGHNT and CDR2 FRNRAP. The V and J ends lost 5 bases and 5 bases respectively, with 5 bases between them. The CDR3 DNA sequence: TGTGCTAGTGGTCGACAAGATACGCAGTATTTT. Protein product: CASGRQDTQYF.

The chain couples TRBV19 to TRBJ1-1; no definite D call. The germline V gene has CDR1 LNHDA and CDR2 SQIVND (reference sequence). CDR3 length equals 15 residues. Between the trimmed V and J ends, which lost 7 bases and 4 bases, there was a span of 19 bases. CDR3 sequence reads: CASNGPGFPSTEAFF. In nucleotides, the CDR3 is TGTGCCAGTAATGGCCCGGGGTTCCCGAGCACTGAAGCTTTCTTT.

The genes are TRBV10-2 and TRBJ2-3; 9 positions agree with TRBD2. Germline trimming cut 4 bases from V and 1 base from J; bases unmatched to any gene: 3. CDR1 is WSHSY and CDR2 is SAAADI in the germline V gene. CDR3 length: 15 amino acids. For the CDR3, the DNA is TGCGCCAGCAGTGGTAGCGGGAGAGGCACAGATACGCAGTATTTT. It encodes CASSGSGRGTDTQYF.

The chain combines TRBV10-3 with TRBJ1-1, with TRBD1 as a possible D gene (5 bases). This CDR3 is built from 14 residues. From germline, CDR1 is ENHRY and CDR2 SYGVKD. The V end was cut by 4 bases, the J end by 2 bases, with 11 bases between. This CDR3 reads CAISVGGGNTEAFF. CDR3 coding DNA: TGTGCCATCAGTGTCGGGGGGGGTAACACTGAAGCTTTCTTT.

This chain uses TRBV5-4 with TRBJ2-1; 9 nucleotides agree with TRBD1. After removal of 2 bases from V and 8 bases from J, the junction contained 11 bases not matched to a gene. The CDR3 spans 16 residues. Per germline, CDR1 SGHNT and CDR2 YYREEE (reference sequence). CDR3 nucleotides: TGTGCCAGCAGCTTAAAGACAGGGGGATTGAATGATGAGCAGTTCTTC. Translation gives CASSLKTGGLNDEQFF.

The genes are TRBV9 and TRBJ2-7; D remains ambiguous. CDR1 and CDR2 from the germline V gene are SGDLS and YYNGEE. V lost 0 bases and J 2 bases, leaving 9 bases between the germline ends. The CDR3 consists of 14 residues. The CDR3 DNA reads as TGTGCCAGCAGCGTAGATTCACTGACCTACGAGCAGTACTTC. Protein: CASSVDSLTYEQYF.

This rearrangement joins TRBV4-1 to TRBJ1-2; TRBD1 matches 8 bases. The length of the CDR3 is 18 residues. Germline CDR1 MGHRA, CDR2 YSYEKL. Losses at the gene ends were 1 base for V and 1 base for J; bases not matched to a gene: 11. The CDR3 nucleotides read TGCGCCAGCAGCCAAGGACAGGGGCTCCTCCGAAATAACTATGGCTACACCTTC. Protein sequence: CASSQGQGLLRNNYGYTF.

The rearrangement links TRBV10-3 to TRBJ2-1; 7 bases fit TRBD2. The CDR3 has 14 residues. Per germline, CDR1 ENHRY and CDR2 SYGVKD. V was clipped by 4 bases and J by 6 bases; unmatched bases: 6. The CDR3 DNA sequence: TGTGCCATCAGTGGGACTAGTTCGGGCAATGAGCAGTTCTTC. Its protein product is CAISGTSSGNEQFF.

The chain uses TRBV9 and TRBJ1-2; 7 bases agree with TRBD1. Germline V lookup: CDR1 SGDLS, CDR2 YYNGEE. The V gene end was trimmed by 4 bases and the J gene end by 3 bases; junction bases not matched to a gene: 9. The CDR3 is made up of 15 amino acids. The CDR3 DNA follows: TGTGCCAGCAGCTATGGGACAGCTCGGGACTATGGCTACACCTTC. This sequence encodes CASSYGTARDYGYTF. Full variable domain (outside the CDR3, taken from reference TRBV9 and TRBJ1-2): DSGVTQTPKHLITATGQRVTLRCSPRSGDLSVYWYQQSLDQGLQFLIQYYNGEERAKGNILERFSAQQFPDLHSELNLSSLELGDSALYFCASSYGTARDYGYTFGSGTRLTVV.

This clone has a single count. This chain uses TRBV4-3 with TRBJ1-5, with D possibly TRBD1 on 6 matching bases. The ends were cut back, 6 bases at V and 4 bases at J, with 10 bases in the middle. Germline V gives CDR1 LGHNA, CDR2 YSLEER. This CDR3 is built from 13 residues. The CDR3 nucleotides are TGCGCCAGCAGTCCAGGGGTAAATCAGCCCCAGCATTTT. It translates to CASSPGVNQPQHF.